This section outlines one T cell receptor beta chain sequence together with its context. Its antigen is still unknown. The sample belongs to a study of T cell repertoires in cytomegalovirus infection. Overall study: From public TCR beta signatures came an indication of both CMV infection and matching HLA type. General study points: The ex vivo response showed dominance by HLA-C-restricted CMV-specific TCR beta clonotypes.

TCRdb reprocessed the reads with MiXCR, giving one entry per CDR3 protein. The sample includes a few hundred thousand distinct CDR3 sequences, about a sixth of them seen just once. CDR3 length equals 15 residues. Germline CDR1 is SGHVS and CDR2 is FNYEAQ. J lost 8 bases, V lost 5 bases, and 6 bases had no gene match. The rearrangement uses TRBV7-6 and TRBJ2-1, with 13 bases identical to TRBD2. Source material: CD8+ T cells from PBMCs. This TCR came from a human donor in good health (CMV status not recorded). Some clones in this sample may be carry-over from other donors' samples. CDR3 protein: CASSPTSGGADEQFF. The CDR3 DNA reads TGTGCCAGCAGCCCAACTAGCGGGGGGGCAGATGAGCAGTTCTTC.